This TCR beta chain stems from a study of blood T cell repertoires in COVID-19. This CDR3 is built from 14 residues. In germline, CDR1 is LNHNV, CDR2 YYDKDF (reference sequence). V was shortened by 0 bases and J by 11 bases, with 14 bases between the two germline ends. Sequencing was performed with immunoSEQ multiplex PCR; in TCRdb, only in-frame clones are kept and a portion is missing. The sample includes more than 200,000 clones, around 90% of them seen just once. The chain carries TRBV15 and TRBJ1-5; D unresolved. The sample taken for sequencing was peripheral blood. The receptor was derived from a man at least 80 years old with acute or convalescent COVID-19. This chain's CDR3 is CATSRDRREGSQHF. CDR3 DNA sequence: TGTGCCACCAGCAGAGATCGTCGGGAAGGATCCCAGCATTTT.